These 25 T cell receptor beta chains came from one sample sequenced in a study of T cell responses to AZD1222 COVID-19 vaccine. Using immunoSEQ multiplex PCR, the repertoire was profiled, and TCRdb retains in-frame clones only, with some absent. The sample contains 55,000 to 65,000 clones, 89% of which appear only once. The sequenced sample was peripheral blood, obtained 28 days after the second AZD1222 dose. The receptors derive from an adult who received the AZD1222 COVID-19 vaccine.

Only one count was recorded for this clone. This chain links TRBV12-5 with TRBJ2-2; 8 positions agree with TRBD1. The junction had 5 bases not matched to a gene; V was cut back by 6 bases and J by 2 bases. Germline assignment: CDR1 LGHNT and CDR2 FRNRAP. The CDR3 is made up of 15 amino acids. The CDR3 loop is CASGLGTGNTGELFF. CDR3 DNA: TGTGCTAGTGGACTCGGGACAGGTAACACCGGGGAGCTGTTTTTT.

The CDR3 nucleotides read TGTGCCAGCAGCCAACCGGGTCCAGCGGCAGATACGCAGTATTTT. Protein sequence: CASSQPGPAADTQYF. V and J are TRBV3-1 (or the pseudogene TRBV3-2) and TRBJ2-3, with D maybe TRBD2 (5 bases). The germline V gene encodes CDR1 LGHDT and CDR2 YNNKEL (reference sequence). V shed 2 bases and J shed 4 bases, with 13 bases lying between them. CDR3 length: 15 residues.

The CDR3 loop is CASSLSAGGGSGNTIYF. The CDR3 DNA is TGTGCCAGCAGCCTGTCGGCAGGGGGCGGATCTGGAAACACCATATATTTT. The chain joins TRBV7-2 to TRBJ1-3; 8 nucleotides line up with TRBD1. The germline CDR1 and CDR2 sequences are SGHTA and FQGNSA. The junction had 10 bases not matched to a gene; V was cut back by 5 bases and J by 1 base. This CDR3 region has 17 residues. The entire variable domain, with the rest obtained from reference TRBV7-2 and TRBJ1-3, is as follows: GAGVSQSPSNKVTEKGKDVELRCDPISGHTALYWYRQSLGQGLEFLIYFQGNSAPDKSGLPSDRFSAERTGGSVSTLTIQRTQQEDSAVYLCASSLSAGGGSGNTIYFGEGSWLTVV.

The J gene is TRBJ2-2, the V gene TRBV19; TRBD1 matches at 7 bases. The CDR3 loop spans 15 amino acids. The germline V gene encodes CDR1 LNHDA and CDR2 SQIVND (reference sequence). The V and J ends lost 5 bases and 8 bases, in that order; junction bases with no gene match: 11. The CDR3 loop reads CASSPRDRPDGELFF. Here the CDR3 DNA reads TGTGCCAGTAGTCCCCGGGACAGACCCGATGGGGAGCTGTTTTTT.

This chain links TRBV21-1 with TRBJ2-3; the table calls TRBD1, which could not be checked here. TRBV21-1 constitutes a pseudogene. CDR3 size: 18 residues. The CDR3 loop is CASSNYPPWGQSRDTQYF. In DNA form, the CDR3 reads TGTGCCAGCAGCAATTACCCTCCTTGGGGACAGAGCCGAGATACGCAGTATTTT.

This sequence joins TRBV10-2 and TRBJ1-2; 8 bases match TRBD1. Trimming at V came to 7 bases and at J to 4 bases, leaving 5 bases not matched to a gene. Germline loops: CDR1 WSHSY, CDR2 SAAADI. This CDR3 is 13 amino acids long. For the CDR3, the DNA is TGCGCCAGCATTCCACAGGGGGGCTATGGCTACACCTTC. Residues: CASIPQGGYGYTF.

The V call is TRBV25-1, the J call TRBJ2-7; D possibly corresponds to TRBD2 (5 bases). The germline V gene has CDR1 MGHDK and CDR2 SYGVNS. This CDR3 comprises 13 residues. V was clipped by 2 bases and J by 9 bases, with 14 bases between them. CDR3 DNA: TGTGCCAGCAGTGAAGGGATAGCGAGGTGGCAGTACTTC. The encoded protein is CASSEGIARWQYF.

The chain employs TRBV5-6 and TRBJ1-3; a weak D match, TRBD1 (5 bases). CDR3 length: 16 amino acids. V lost 4 bases to trimming and J lost 4 bases, with 18 bases between them. The V gene's germline CDR1 is SGHDT and CDR2 YYEEEE. The CDR3 loop reads CASSHDGTSAGNTIYF. CDR3 DNA: TGTGCCAGCAGCCACGACGGGACCTCTGCCGGAAACACCATATATTTT.

This clone was seen just once. The CDR3 sequence is CASSFDGVGQPQHF. Written as DNA, the CDR3 is TGTGCCAGCAGCTTTGACGGGGTCGGGCAGCCCCAGCATTTT. This sequence joins TRBV7-2 and TRBJ1-5; D unclear. Germline V gene lookup returns CDR1 SGHTA and CDR2 FQGNSA. V was shortened by 3 bases and J by 7 bases, with 13 bases between the two germline ends. CDR3 length: 14 amino acids.

V is TRBV4-2 and J is TRBJ2-5, with TRBD2 matching over 7 bases. CDR1 is LGHNA and CDR2 is YNFKEQ in the germline V gene. This CDR3 has 14 residues. Trimming took 2 bases from V and 2 from J; bases not matched to a gene: 2. CDR3 sequence: CASSQQAGQETQYF. The DNA for the CDR3 is TGTGCCAGCAGCCAACAAGCGGGACAAGAGACCCAGTACTTC.

V is TRBV5-8 and J is TRBJ2-1; TRBD2 aligns across 8 bases. V trimming: 0 bases; J trimming: 4 bases; junction bases outside the gene matches: 3. Germline V lookup: CDR1 SGHTS, CDR2 YDEGEE. The CDR3 totals 15 residues. The CDR3 bases are TGTGCCAGCAGCTTGGAGCGGGGGACGTACAATGAGCAGTTCTTC. Its translation: CASSLERGTYNEQFF. Full variable domain (rest looked up from reference TRBV5-8 and TRBJ2-1): EAGVTQSPTHLIKTRGQQATLRCSPISGHTSVYWYQQALGLGLQFLLWYDEGEERNRGNFPPRFSGRQFPNYSSELNVNALELEDSALYLCASSLERGTYNEQFFGPGTRLTVL.

This clone was seen a single time. The CDR3 sequence: CASSRDATYEQYF. Here the CDR3 DNA reads TGTGCCAGCTCTAGGGACGCAACCTACGAGCAGTACTTC. V gene TRBV18 combines with J gene TRBJ2-7; D possibly uses TRBD1 or TRBD2 (5 bases each). This CDR3 contains 13 residues. Germline CDR1 and CDR2: KGHSH and LQKENI. Deletions cut 6 bases from V and 2 bases from J, with 11 bases between.

The gene calls are TRBV5-1 and TRBJ2-3; TRBD2 matches at 14 bases. This CDR3 has 15 amino acids. Per germline, CDR1 SGHRS and CDR2 YFSETQ. After removal of 6 bases from V and 5 bases from J, the junction contained 5 bases not matched to a gene. The CDR3 spells CASKTSGGALDTQYF. The CDR3 DNA is TGCGCCAGCAAGACTAGCGGGGGGGCGTTAGATACGCAGTATTTT.

In its sample, this clone was seen a few times. The V and J genes are TRBV15 and TRBJ2-1, with 7 bases identical to TRBD2. The CDR3 has 14 residues. Germline V gene sequence: CDR1 LNHNV, CDR2 YYDKDF (reference sequence). Trimming at V came to 7 bases and at J to 4 bases, leaving 7 bases not matched to a gene. The CDR3 protein is CATKPAGDYNEQFF. Here the CDR3 DNA reads TGTGCCACCAAACCCGCGGGAGATTACAATGAGCAGTTCTTC.

The J gene is TRBJ1-5, the V gene TRBV27; D call uncertain. The germline V gene encodes CDR1 MNHEY and CDR2 SMNVEV (reference sequence). V was shortened by 4 bases and J by 1 base, with 14 bases between the two germline ends. This CDR3 has 16 residues. CDR3 in DNA: TGTGCCAGCAGTTCCATCCGCTCCGGGAGCAATCAGCCCCAGCATTTT. Its protein is CASSSIRSGSNQPQHF.

V is TRBV7-3 and J is TRBJ2-1; unclear D gene. The CDR3 contains 15 residues. Trimming took 1 base from V and 4 from J, leaving 11 bases between them. Germline V lookup: CDR1 SGHTA, CDR2 FQGTGA. CDR3 DNA: TGTGCCAGCAGCTTAATCATGACGGAGTACAATGAGCAGTTCTTC. Residues: CASSLIMTEYNEQFF.

The chain is built from TRBV7-2 and TRBJ2-1, with D tentatively TRBD1 or TRBD2 (5 bases each). V lost 6 bases and J 1 base, leaving 13 bases between the germline ends. CDR3 length: 15 residues. Germline V CDR1 and CDR2: SGHTA, FQGNSA. CDR3 nucleotides: TGTGCCAGCAGACCCGGGACCCGATCCTACAATGAGCAGTTCTTC. Translating gives CASRPGTRSYNEQFF.

This chain uses TRBV3-1 (or the pseudogene TRBV3-2) with TRBJ1-1; no firm D call. CDR1 LGHDT and CDR2 YNNKEL come from the germline V gene (reference sequence). The V end was cut by 7 bases, the J end by 7 bases, with 13 bases between. The length of the CDR3 is 12 residues. CDR3: CASMTPLGEAFF. DNA of the CDR3: TGTGCCAGCATGACACCCCTCGGTGAAGCTTTCTTT.

This clone was detected only a few times. The chain has TRBV5-6 and TRBJ2-1, with D possibly matching TRBD2 (5 bases). The germline V and J ends were trimmed by 1 base and 5 bases, with 10 bases remaining between them. Germline V gene data show CDR1 as SGHDT and CDR2 as YYEEEE. The CDR3 is made up of 14 amino acids. The CDR3 is CASSLRGVHNEQFF. CDR3 coding DNA: TGTGCCAGCAGCTTGCGGGGTGTGCACAATGAGCAGTTCTTC.

This clone was seen a single time. This chain uses TRBV18 with TRBJ2-7, with D maybe TRBD1 (8 bases). The CDR3 has 16 amino acids. The germline gives CDR1 KGHSH, CDR2 LQKENI. V shed 1 base and J shed 7 bases, with 20 bases lying between them. CDR3 loop: CASSPLAPQGGIEQYF. The CDR3 region has the DNA TGTGCCAGCTCACCACTGGCCCCACAGGGGGGGATTGAGCAGTACTTC.

This clone appeared once. This chain joins TRBV19 and TRBJ2-7, with D perhaps TRBD2 (5 bases). The CDR3 is made up of 16 amino acids. CDR1 and CDR2 from the germline V gene are LNHDA and SQIVND (reference sequence). Trimming stripped 5 bases from V and 4 bases from J, with 21 bases between. The CDR3 here is CASSDVKDSVSYEQYF. CDR3 sequence (DNA): TGTGCCAGTAGTGATGTCAAGGACTCCGTAAGTTACGAGCAGTACTTC.

J is TRBJ2-7 and V is TRBV4-1; D might be TRBD2 (5 bases). The germline CDR1 and CDR2 sequences are MGHRA and YSYEKL. The germline V and J ends were trimmed by 2 bases and 4 bases, with 24 bases remaining between them. This CDR3 has 18 amino acids. In nucleotides, the CDR3 is TGCGCCAGCAGCCAACTGGACCTGGGGTTCCGAGGGCAATACGAGCAGTACTTC. This translates into CASSQLDLGFRGQYEQYF.

The rearrangement joins TRBV4-1 to TRBJ2-5; 14 bases align to TRBD2. The germline V gene encodes CDR1 MGHRA and CDR2 YSYEKL. With 3 bases clipped from V and 2 bases from J, the junction kept 5 bases outside the gene matches. The length of the CDR3 is 17 residues. CDR3 bases: TGCGCCAGCAGCCATCCCGGGACTAGCGGGAGACAAGAGACCCAGTACTTC. As protein: CASSHPGTSGRQETQYF.

The CDR3 DNA is TGTGCCAGCACCGACAGGGATCACTACGAGCAGTACTTC. Protein product: CASTDRDHYEQYF. This chain connects TRBV6-5 to TRBJ2-7, with TRBD1 matching 7 bases. V lost 7 bases, J lost 3 bases, and 6 bases stayed unmatched. The CDR3 contains 13 residues. Germline V CDR1 and CDR2: MNHEY, SVGAGI.

This clone was detected a few times. The chain joins TRBV7-7 to TRBJ2-2, with D tentatively TRBD2 (6 bases). The V and J ends lost 5 bases and 6 bases respectively, with 19 bases between them. The length of the CDR3 is 16 residues. Looked up from germline, CDR1 is SSHAT and CDR2 is FNYEAQ (reference sequence). Written as DNA, the CDR3 is TGTGCCAGCAGCCCAAGGGGCGCGGGATGGCCCGGGGAGCTGTTTTTT. As protein: CASSPRGAGWPGELFF.